One sample yielded the 14 T cell receptor beta chains listed below, sequenced in a study of shared clonotypes between healthy human individuals. TCRdb keeps only in-frame clones here, not all; method: immunoSEQ multiplex PCR. The sample shows around 2.1 million clones, about 94% of them seen only once. The sequenced sample was naive CD4+ T cells sorted from blood. Described subset: CD45RA+ positively selected. Receptor source: a man aged 18 to 30 in good health.

This clone was seen a single time. This chain joins TRBV5-1 and TRBJ1-5; D gene uncertain. CDR1 SGHRS and CDR2 YFSETQ come from the germline V gene. Trimming stripped 0 bases from V and 6 bases from J, with 13 bases between. The CDR3 has 15 residues. The DNA for the CDR3 is TGCGCCAGCAGCTTGGAGGGTGGGGAAAGTCAGCCCCAGCATTTT. Its protein product is CASSLEGGESQPQHF.

About this clone: Other DNA sequences in this sample translate to the same CDR3. CDR3 sequence (DNA): TGTGCCAGCAGTTACGGGACGGTGAACACTGAAGCTTTCTTT. It codes for CASSYGTVNTEAFF. The V call is TRBV6-6, the J call TRBJ1-1; possible D gene TRBD1, 5 bases. The V gene's germline CDR1 is MNHNY and CDR2 SVGAGI (reference sequence). Trimming shortened V by 2 bases and J by 0 bases, and 7 bases separated the two germline ends. The CDR3 is made up of 14 amino acids.

This clone was observed a single time. The sample carries other DNA sequences with the same CDR3. The CDR3 is CSVAVGETQYF. The CDR3 nucleotides read TGCAGCGTTGCCGTGGGAGAGACCCAGTACTTC. The chain recombines TRBV29-1 with TRBJ2-5; D unclear. Germline CDR1 SQVTM, CDR2 ANQGSEA. V was cut by 4 bases and J by 4 bases, with 7 bases left in between. The CDR3 is 11 amino acids. The variable domain in full, with the rest retrieved from reference TRBV29-1 and TRBJ2-5, is SAVISQKPSRDICQRGTSLTIQCQVDSQVTMMFWYRQQPGQSLTLIATANQGSEATYESGFVIDKFPISRPNLTFSTLTVSNMSPEDSSIYLCSVAVGETQYFGPGTRLLVL.

CDR3 sequence (DNA): TGTGCCAGCAGGACAGGCTATAATTCACCCCTCCACTTT. Protein: CASRTGYNSPLHF. V is TRBV2 and J is TRBJ1-6, with TRBD1 as a possible D gene (6 bases). Trimming took 6 bases from V and 3 from J, leaving 6 bases between them. The CDR3 covers 13 residues. The germline CDR1 and CDR2 sequences are SNHLY and FYNNEI.

This chain joins TRBV4-3 and TRBJ2-7; 9 bases are shared with TRBD2. Unmatched junction bases numbered 4, after V lost 2 bases and J lost 2 bases. CDR1 is LGHNA and CDR2 is YSLEER in the germline V gene. The CDR3 consists of 15 residues. The CDR3 is CASSQLAGTPYEQYF. In DNA, the CDR3 is TGCGCCAGCAGCCAACTAGCGGGAACCCCCTACGAGCAGTACTTC.

For this clone: The sample holds other DNA sequences that translate to the same CDR3. The V and J genes are TRBV7-2 and TRBJ1-4; 8 nucleotides line up with TRBD1. V shed 5 bases and J 7 bases; nucleotides not matched to a gene: 3. The CDR3 runs 13 residues. Per the germline V gene, CDR1 is SGHTA and CDR2 is FQGNSA. As DNA, the CDR3 is TGTGCCAGCAGCCCCGGACAGGGTGAAAAACTGTTTTTT. It codes for CASSPGQGEKLFF.

The chain has TRBV5-1 and TRBJ2-6; either TRBD1 or TRBD2 may supply D (6 bases each). The germline V gene has CDR1 SGHRS and CDR2 YFSETQ. V was clipped by 1 base and J by 1 base, with 12 bases between them. CDR3 length: 17 amino acids. CDR3 DNA sequence: TGCGCCAGCAGCTTGCTAGGGGGAGGATCTGGGGCCAACGTCCTGACTTTC. Translating gives CASSLLGGGSGANVLTF. Full variable domain (remainder filled in from reference TRBV5-1 and TRBJ2-6): KAGVTQTPRYLIKTRGQQVTLSCSPISGHRSVSWYQQTPGQGLQFLFEYFSETQRNKGNFPGRFSGRQFSNSRSEMNVSTLELGDSALYLCASSLLGGGSGANVLTFGAGSRLTVL.

The chain links TRBV18 to TRBJ1-6; no firm D call. The germline gives CDR1 KGHSH, CDR2 LQKENI. The V and J ends lost 6 bases and 13 bases respectively, with 16 bases between them. This CDR3 region has 13 residues. CDR3 protein: CASSEELLLPLHF. The CDR3 DNA sequence: TGTGCCAGCTCCGAAGAACTTCTACTTCCCCTCCACTTT.

The gene calls are TRBV11-3 and TRBJ2-1; D remains unclear. Germline V gene lookup returns CDR1 SGHNT and CDR2 YENEEA. The CDR3 length is 14 residues. Between the trimmed V and J ends, which lost 1 base and 3 bases, there was a span of 7 bases. CDR3 DNA: TGTGCCAGCAGCTTAGGGACGGTCTACAATGAGCAGTTCTTC. Its translation: CASSLGTVYNEQFF.

This CDR3 is CASSIQAGAGVELFF. CDR3 DNA sequence: TGTGCCAGCAGCATTCAAGCGGGGGCCGGAGTGGAGCTGTTTTTT. The chain joins TRBV6-4 to TRBJ2-2; the match to TRBD2 covers 8 bases. The CDR3 extends over 15 amino acids. Germline assignment: CDR1 MRHNA and CDR2 SNTAGT. The V gene end was trimmed by 6 bases and the J gene end by 10 bases; junction bases not matched to a gene: 13.

The J gene is TRBJ2-6, the V gene TRBV7-3; D not certain. The V and J ends lost 5 bases and 0 bases respectively, with 8 bases between them. This CDR3 contains 15 residues. Germline V gives CDR1 SGHTA, CDR2 FQGTGA. For the CDR3, the DNA is TGTGCCAGCAGCCTCCAGTTCTCTGGGGCCAACGTCCTGACTTTC. Encoded protein: CASSLQFSGANVLTF. Full variable domain (missing parts from reference TRBV7-3 and TRBJ2-6): GAGVSQTPSNKVTEKGKYVELRCDPISGHTALYWYRQSLGQGPEFLIYFQGTGAADDSGLPNDRFFAVRPEGSVSTLKIQRTERGDSAVYLCASSLQFSGANVLTFGAGSRLTVL.

The chain employs TRBV7-9 and TRBJ2-7; D may correspond to TRBD1 or TRBD2 (5 bases each). The CDR3 spans 16 residues. Germline CDR1 SEHNR, CDR2 FQNEAQ (reference sequence). The V end lost 3 bases, the J end lost 3 bases, and 18 bases lay between the germline ends. CDR3 sequence: CASSFRPLTGRYEQYF. The CDR3 DNA follows: TGTGCCAGCAGCTTCCGCCCCCTTACGGGACGCTACGAGCAGTACTTC.

DNA for the CDR3: TGTGCCAGCTCTACTCAGGGCTACTCTGGAAACACCATATATTTT. The encoded protein is CASSTQGYSGNTIYF. The genes are TRBV18 and TRBJ1-3; perhaps TRBD1 as D (5 bases). V was clipped by 6 bases and J by 0 bases, with 12 bases between them. The CDR3 consists of 15 residues. Germline values: CDR1 KGHSH, CDR2 LQKENI.

As for this clone: A read error may produce the germline difference seen at one junction end. The chain couples TRBV20-1 to TRBJ2-1; no reliable D call. Per germline, CDR1 DFQATT and CDR2 SNEGSKA (reference sequence). The CDR3 sequence is 11 residues long. This chain's CDR3 is CSATLYNEQLF. DNA for the CDR3: TGCAGTGCTACACTCTACAATGAGCAGCTCTTC.